These 17 T cell receptor beta chains came from one sample sequenced in a study of T cell repertoires in cytomegalovirus infection. TCRdb recomputed calls from the reads with MiXCR, one row per CDR3 protein. The data show 100,000 to 150,000 distinct CDR3 sequences, with roughly a third seen just once and roughly three fifths held by the top ten. The antigens these receptors bind are not known. The specimen comprised CD8+ T cells from cultured PBMCs, sampled from culture after CMV antigen stimulation. The receptor source for this set is a human donor in good health (CMV status not recorded). Some clones in this sample may be carry-over from other donors' samples.

There are a few counts of this clonotype. The chain uses TRBV20-1 and TRBJ2-3, with a weak D call TRBD2 (7 bases). The V and J ends lost 6 bases and 4 bases respectively, with 17 bases between them. The germline V gene encodes CDR1 DFQATT and CDR2 SNEGSKA (reference sequence). The CDR3 spans 14 residues. In nucleotides, the CDR3 is TGCAGTGCCAAAAGGGGGGGGGACGCAGATACGCAGTATTTT. Its translation is CSAKRGGDADTQYF.

This clonotype has just a few counts. The chain links TRBV7-9 to TRBJ1-2; D not resolved. The V gene's germline CDR1 is SEHNR and CDR2 FQNEAQ (reference sequence). The CDR3 has 19 residues. V was cut by 4 bases and J by 0 bases, with 24 bases left in between. The CDR3: CASSSTFNRPALANYGYTF. CDR3 coding DNA: TGTGCCAGCAGCTCAACCTTCAACCGACCCGCCTTAGCTAACTATGGCTACACCTTC.

V usage is TRBV7-3 and J usage is TRBJ2-5; TRBD2 matches 9 bases. The CDR3 has 17 residues. Germline V lookup: CDR1 SGHTA, CDR2 FQGTGA. With V trimmed by 3 bases and J by 5 bases, 13 bases remained unmatched. CDR3 bases: TGTGCCAGCAGCTTGGGTGGGGGGGCGGGGGGGCAGGAGACCCAGTACTTC. As protein: CASSLGGGAGGQETQYF. Full variable domain (rest looked up from reference TRBV7-3 and TRBJ2-5): GAGVSQTPSNKVTEKGKYVELRCDPISGHTALYWYRQSLGQGPEFLIYFQGTGAADDSGLPNDRFFAVRPEGSVSTLKIQRTERGDSAVYLCASSLGGGAGGQETQYFGPGTRLLVL.

A few counts support this clonotype. V gene TRBV11-2 combines with J gene TRBJ2-5; 10 bases are shared with TRBD1. V dropped 5 bases and J dropped 4; count of bases not matched to a gene: 13. Per germline, CDR1 SGHAT and CDR2 FQNNGV. This CDR3 has 17 residues. In DNA form, the CDR3 reads TGTGCCAGCAGCATCGGTCGGGGACAGGGGACCGGAGAGACCCAGTACTTC. This encodes CASSIGRGQGTGETQYF.

This clonotype was seen more than once but under ten times. This sequence joins TRBV6-1 and TRBJ2-7; D possibly corresponds to TRBD1 (6 bases). CDR1 and CDR2 (germline): MNHNS, SASEGT. Trimming cost V 5 bases and J 3 bases, with 14 bases left between them. CDR3 length: 14 amino acids. CDR3 bases: TGTGCCAGCAGTTTAGCTAGGGGGAACTACGAGCAGTACTTC. It codes for CASSLARGNYEQYF.

The chain is built from TRBV7-6 and TRBJ2-2; the D gene is possibly TRBD2 (6 bases). The CDR3 is 12 amino acids. V was cut by 8 bases and J by 4 bases, with 8 bases left in between. Germline V gene lookup returns CDR1 SGHVS and CDR2 FNYEAQ. CDR3 amino acids: CASSGGTGELFF. The CDR3 DNA follows: TGTGCCAGCTCCGGGGGCACCGGGGAGCTGTTTTTT.

This clonotype was seen ten or more times. The J gene is TRBJ2-3, the V gene TRBV7-2, with D possibly TRBD2 on 6 matching bases. The germline CDR1 and CDR2 sequences are SGHTA and FQGNSA. V was trimmed by 0 bases and J by 0 bases, leaving 13 bases between them. The CDR3 is 17 residues long. CDR3 sequence reads: CASSLAERALSTDTQYF. The CDR3 bases are TGTGCCAGCAGCTTAGCGGAGCGGGCGCTAAGCACAGATACGCAGTATTTT.

This clonotype has at least ten counts. This chain links TRBV7-8 with TRBJ1-2; D is perhaps TRBD1 (5 bases). The V gene's germline CDR1 is SGHVS and CDR2 FQNEAQ. V was pared by 5 bases and J by 0 bases, with 19 bases between. The CDR3 runs to 17 residues. The CDR3 loop is CASSPIIQGGANYGYTF. CDR3 nucleotide sequence: TGTGCCAGCAGCCCAATAATCCAGGGAGGAGCTAACTATGGCTACACCTTC.

This clonotype showed up just a few times. The chain recombines TRBV7-6 with TRBJ2-1; 8 bases are shared with TRBD2. Germline V gene data show CDR1 as SGHVS and CDR2 as FNYEAQ. The CDR3 is 16 amino acids. The ends lost 4 bases at V and 0 bases at J; junction bases unmatched: 5. CDR3 sequence (DNA): TGTGCCAGCAGCTCCGAAAGCGGGAGCTCCTACAATGAGCAGTTCTTC. Translating it yields CASSSESGSSYNEQFF. Combining the CDR3 with reference TRBV7-6 and TRBJ2-1 gives the whole variable domain GAGVSQSPRYKVTKRGQDVALRCDPISGHVSLYWYRQALGQGPEFLTYFNYEAQQDKSGLPNDRFSAERPEGSISTLTIQRTEQRDSAMYRCASSSESGSSYNEQFFGPGTRLTVL.

For the CDR3, the DNA is TGTGCCAGCAGTTTAGCTTACCCGGGACAGGGGTCAGGCGAGCAGTACTTC. This encodes CASSLAYPGQGSGEQYF. The chain employs TRBV27 and TRBJ2-7, with 10 bases matching TRBD1. V lost 2 bases to trimming and J lost 6 bases; unmatched junction nucleotides: 13. Germline CDR1 is MNHEY and CDR2 is SMNVEV (reference sequence). This CDR3 region has 17 residues.

CDR3 region: CASSGPGTGRTEAFF. CDR3 DNA: TGTGCCAGCAGCGGCCCCGGGACAGGGCGCACTGAAGCTTTCTTT. The V gene is TRBV7-8, the J gene TRBJ1-1; TRBD1 aligns across 9 bases. CDR1 is SGHVS, CDR2 FQNEAQ, per germline. The CDR3 loop spans 15 amino acids. V gave up 5 bases and J gave up 4 bases; unmatched junction bases: 8.

In this sample, this clonotype turned up many times. The chain uses TRBV28 and TRBJ1-1; 7 positions agree with TRBD1. Germline CDR1 MDHEN, CDR2 SYDVKM. The V and J ends lost 3 bases and 5 bases, in that order; junction bases with no gene match: 6. The CDR3 spans 14 residues. DNA of the CDR3: TGTGCCAGCAGTTTGGTCCAGGGGGGAACTGAAGCTTTCTTT. Translating gives CASSLVQGGTEAFF.

This chain uses TRBV6-1 with TRBJ1-4; no definite D call. Germline assignment: CDR1 MNHNS and CDR2 SASEGT. V lost 8 bases, J lost 0 bases, and 16 bases lay in between. The CDR3 sequence is 16 residues long. The CDR3 is CASGRAAWATNEKLFF. The CDR3 DNA follows: TGTGCCAGCGGGCGTGCAGCCTGGGCAACTAATGAAAAACTGTTTTTT.

This sequence joins TRBV20-1 and TRBJ2-2, with D perhaps matching TRBD2 (6 bases). Per germline, CDR1 DFQATT and CDR2 SNEGSKA (reference sequence). Trimming pared 1 base from V and 3 bases from J, leaving 15 bases between. The CDR3 covers 16 residues. CDR3: CSARAAGYTDTGELFF. Here the CDR3 DNA reads TGCAGTGCTAGAGCCGCGGGGTATACGGACACCGGGGAGCTGTTTTTT.

About this clonotype itself: At one end the junction does not follow the germline gene, possibly because of a read error. The chain joins TRBV6-1 to TRBJ1-1; D is undetermined. In germline, CDR1 is MNHNS, CDR2 SASEGT. The CDR3 runs 12 residues. For the CDR3, the DNA is TGTGCCGGCAGTTTTGAGAACACTGAAGCTTTCTTT. Its protein product is CAGSFENTEAFF.

The chain links TRBV28 to TRBJ1-4; the D gene is possibly TRBD1 (6 bases). The germline gives CDR1 MDHEN, CDR2 SYDVKM. V gave up 5 bases and J gave up 3 bases, with 13 bases separating them. This CDR3 is 15 amino acids long. The CDR3 DNA reads as TGTGCCAGCAGTACCTCGGACAGTCCTAATGAAAAACTGTTTTTT. As protein: CASSTSDSPNEKLFF.

The table lists this clonotype with many counts. The chain links TRBV6-1 to TRBJ2-7, with TRBD2 matching 7 bases. CDR3 size: 15 residues. CDR1 MNHNS and CDR2 SASEGT come from the germline V gene. Trimming cost V 0 bases and J 4 bases; bases outside gene matches: 6. The CDR3 region is CASSEARGILYEQYF. The CDR3, as DNA: TGTGCCAGCAGTGAAGCGCGGGGGATACTTTACGAGCAGTACTTC.